This TCR beta chain was documented in a study of early T cells in non-severe SARS-CoV-2 infection. From the 5' RACE reads, TCRdb called clonotypes with MiXCR, one entry per CDR3 protein. The sample lists some 67,000 distinct CDR3 sequences, over 10% occurring once. The germline V gene encodes CDR1 MNHEY and CDR2 SMNVEV (reference sequence). The V segment lost 8 bases and the J segment 1 base; nucleotides outside the gene matches: 10. This CDR3 has 18 residues. Only a few counts were recorded for this clonotype. This sequence was found in an adult who was a healthcare worker with PCR-confirmed SARS-CoV-2 infection or an uninfected control (not recorded which). The sample was whole blood. The chain carries TRBV27 and TRBJ2-2, with TRBD2 matching over 13 bases. The CDR3 loop is CASSYRLAGGLNTGELFF. CDR3 in DNA: TGTGCCAGCTCCTACCGACTAGCGGGGGGTCTGAACACCGGGGAGCTGTTTTTT.